This is a list of T cell receptor beta chains from one sample in a study of T-cell reconstitution after alpha-beta-depleted transplantation in children. Via MiXCR, TCRdb re-called the PCR reads, giving one row per CDR3 protein. The sample carries fewer than 550,000 distinct CDR3 sequences, roughly an eighth recorded once. This material consisted of PBMCs, mostly from graft donor cells, taken 180 days after TCRalphabeta/CD19-depleted stem cell transplant. The receptors were gathered from a female patient between 2 and 15 years old who had a stem cell transplant for aplastic anemia, so the T cells may come from the graft donor. Each CDR3 is given with its conserved first and last residue. D genes are given only for firm matches. Rows give clone size only sometimes, using once, few, many, or a class for an expanded clone.

v_gene	j_gene	abundance	d_gene	CDR3nt	CDR3aa
TRBV10-1	TRBJ2-1	few	TRBD2	TGCGCCAGCAGTGAGATAGCGGGAGGGCAGTTCTTC	CASSEIAGGQFF
TRBV20-1	TRBJ2-3	few	TRBD2	TGCAGTGCTTACGGGAGGGCCCCAGATACGCAGTATTTT	CSAYGRAPDTQYF
TRBV28	TRBJ2-3	NA	TRBD2	TGTGCCAGCAGTGATGACCCGGGAGGTGGGGATACGCAGTATTTT	CASSDDPGGGDTQYF
TRBV9	TRBJ2-5	NA	TRBD1	TGTGCCAGCAGCGTAGACAGGGGCCAAGAGACCCAGTACTTC	CASSVDRGQETQYF
TRBV20-1	TRBJ2-2	NA	TRBD2	TGCAGTGCTTGGCCCCTAGCGGGAGGGAACACCGGGGAGCTGTTTTTT	CSAWPLAGGNTGELFF
TRBV28	TRBJ2-7	many	TRBD2	TGTGCCAGCAGTTTCCCCCCCTTGCTAGCGGGAGGCGAGCAGTACTTC	CASSFPPLLAGGEQYF
TRBV5-1	TRBJ2-5	NA	TRBD2	TGCGCCAGCAGCGTGACGACGAACCAAGCGGGAGGTGAGACCCAGTACTTC	CASSVTTNQAGGETQYF
TRBV5-1	TRBJ2-2	many	NA	TGCGCCAGCAGCTTGACCTCTGGTGCCGGGACTTCCACCGGGGAGCTGTTTTTT	CASSLTSGAGTSTGELFF
TRBV19	TRBJ1-1	NA	TRBD1	TGTGCCAGTACTCAGGGGGCTCATGCTGAAGCTTTCTTT	CASTQGAHAEAFF
TRBV28	TRBJ1-6	few	NA	TGTGCCAGCAGTTTATCCACAGGGTGGGATTCACCCCTCCACTTT	CASSLSTGWDSPLHF
TRBV21-1	TRBJ2-6	NA	NA	TGTGCCAGCAGCAAAAGGGGGTCGGAATCCAGGTACGGGGCCAACGTCCTGACTTTC	CASSKRGSESRYGANVLTF
TRBV12-3/TRBV12-4	TRBJ2-1	few	NA	TGTGCCAGCAGCGGGTCGGGCCCCAATGAGCAGTTCTTC	CASSGSGPNEQFF
TRBV9	TRBJ2-1	few	TRBD2	TGTGCCAGCAGCGCCGAGCTAGCGGGAGTCGACAATGAGCAGTTCTTC	CASSAELAGVDNEQFF
TRBV6-2/TRBV6-3	TRBJ2-1	NA	NA	TGTGCCAGCAGTTACGGCAGGGAGGTCAATGAGCAGTTCTTC	CASSYGREVNEQFF
TRBV24-1	TRBJ2-1	NA	TRBD2	TGTGCCACCAGTGATACCGGGACTAGAGATTACAATGAGCAGTTCTTC	CATSDTGTRDYNEQFF
TRBV5-1	TRBJ2-7	many	NA	TGCGCCAGCAGCAACGCCGGGAGTCCCCACGAGCAGTACTTC	CASSNAGSPHEQYF
TRBV7-9	TRBJ1-1	NA	NA	TGTGCCAGCAGCGAGAAGGCAGCTTCGAACACTGAAGCTTTCTTT	CASSEKAASNTEAFF
TRBV11-2	TRBJ2-3	NA	TRBD2	TGTGCCAGCAGCAAGGGGCTGGGACTAGCGGGACTACGCACAGATACGCAGTATTTT	CASSKGLGLAGLRTDTQYF
TRBV28	TRBJ2-7	few	NA	TGTGCCAGCAGTTCATCAATTTTCTACGAGCAGTACTTC	CASSSSIFYEQYF
TRBV7-2	TRBJ2-1	few	TRBD2	TGTGCCAGCAGCTTGGGACTAGCGGGAGGTTGGGGCAATGAGCAGTTCTTC	CASSLGLAGGWGNEQFF
TRBV15	TRBJ1-4	NA	TRBD1	TGTGCCACCAGCTTACACTCCGGGACAGGAGGGGAAAAACTGTTTTTT	CATSLHSGTGGEKLFF
TRBV7-9	TRBJ2-2	few	TRBD2	TGTGCCAGCAGCTTAAGCGGGAACCCCGGGGAGCTGTTTTTT	CASSLSGNPGELFF
TRBV4-3	TRBJ2-2	few	NA	TGCGCCAGCAGCCCCGGAGTGGACGACACCGGGGAGCTGTTTTTT	CASSPGVDDTGELFF
TRBV12-3/TRBV12-4	TRBJ1-2	many	NA	TGTGCCAGCAGTTCCGAGGTGGTTCACTATGGCTACACCTTC	CASSSEVVHYGYTF
TRBV7-9	TRBJ2-3	NA	TRBD2	TGTGCCAGCAGCCCCGACGGGACTAGCCCCACAGATACGCAGTATTTT	CASSPDGTSPTDTQYF
TRBV5-1	TRBJ2-5	many	NA	TGCGCCAGCAGGCCCGGCGAAGAGACCCAGTACTTC	CASRPGEETQYF
TRBV28	TRBJ1-3	few	TRBD1	TGTGCCAGCAGTCTCCGGGCAGGGGGATTCTCTGGAAACACCATATATTTT	CASSLRAGGFSGNTIYF
TRBV7-2	TRBJ2-3	few	NA	TGTGCCAGCAGAAGGACACGGGAGCCAGATACGCAGTATTTT	CASRRTREPDTQYF
TRBV29-1	TRBJ2-1	NA	NA	TGCAGCGCCAGCCAGGGCGGGAATGAGCAGTTCTTC	CSASQGGNEQFF
TRBV4-1	TRBJ2-1	NA	TRBD2	TGCGCCAGCAGCACAAAGCGGGAGGCCGACGAGCAGTTCTTC	CASSTKREADEQFF
TRBV5-1	TRBJ1-2	NA	NA	TGCGCCAGCAGCTTGTCGGCAGGGATAGGTGGCTACACCTTC	CASSLSAGIGGYTF
TRBV29-1	TRBJ2-2	many	NA	TGCAGCGTTTGGAACACCGCGAACACCGGGGAGCTGTTTTTT	CSVWNTANTGELFF
TRBV14	TRBJ1-1	NA	NA	TGTGCCAGCAGCCAATTTGCCAGGATGAACACTGAAGCTTTCTTT	CASSQFARMNTEAFF
TRBV2	TRBJ2-2	NA	NA	TGTGCCAGCAGTGAAGGGTACGCAAGCACCGGGGAGCTGTTTTTT	CASSEGYASTGELFF
TRBV7-9	TRBJ1-1	few	NA	TGTGCCACCCGCCTAGGCAACACTGAAGCTTTCTTT	CATRLGNTEAFF
TRBV20-1	TRBJ1-3	NA	NA	TGCAGTGCCGTAAAGCAGGCCTCTGGAAACACCATATATTTT	CSAVKQASGNTIYF
TRBV4-1	TRBJ2-1	NA	NA	TGCGCCAGCAGCCAAGGGAGGGCGATATCTTCCTACAATGAGCAGTTCTTC	CASSQGRAISSYNEQFF
TRBV20-1	TRBJ2-1	NA	NA	TGCAGTGCTAGACATGACAGCGGCGAGGGTTTGGTTGGGGGGTACAATGAGCAGTTCTTC	CSARHDSGEGLVGGYNEQFF
TRBV19	TRBJ2-2	NA	NA	TGTGCCAGTAGTATATCCCCTACCAGGGGCCGGGGGACCGGGGAGCTGTTTTTT	CASSISPTRGRGTGELFF
TRBV12-3/TRBV12-4	TRBJ2-1	NA	TRBD1	TGTGCCAGCAGTTTATCCCCCATGACAGGGCCCCGCGATGAGCAGTTCTTC	CASSLSPMTGPRDEQFF
TRBV4-2	TRBJ1-1	NA	NA	TGTGCCAGCAGCCATGATCAGCGGAACACTGAAGCTTTCTTT	CASSHDQRNTEAFF
TRBV3-1	TRBJ1-5	NA	NA	TGTGCCAGCAGCCAAGCGGGGAGCAATCAGCCCCAGCATTTT	CASSQAGSNQPQHF
TRBV20-1	TRBJ2-1	NA	NA	TGCAGTGCTAGAGACAAGCAGTTCTTC	CSARDKQFF
TRBV5-1	TRBJ2-1	NA	TRBD2	TGCGCCAGCAGCTCCCGAGTAGCGGGAGGGCCCAACAATGAGCAGTTCTTC	CASSSRVAGGPNNEQFF
TRBV3-1	TRBJ2-1	few	NA	TGTGCCAGCAGCCAATTACCATTGAGCTCCTACAATGAGCAGTTCTTC	CASSQLPLSSYNEQFF
TRBV20-1	TRBJ2-1	few	NA	TGCAGTGCCCCGCCTCCCCGGGACTCCAGCTCCTACAATGAGCAGTTCTTC	CSAPPPRDSSSYNEQFF
TRBV10-3	TRBJ2-1	many	TRBD1	TGTGCCATCAGTGAGAGGGGACAGGGTACGTTCTTC	CAISERGQGTFF
TRBV28	TRBJ2-4	many	NA	TGTGCCACTTTGGCGACTTTAGCCAAAAACATTCAGTACTTC	CATLATLAKNIQYF
TRBV5-1	TRBJ2-3	few	NA	TGCGCCAGCAGCTTGGAGGGACCACATCTCACAGATACGCAGTATTTT	CASSLEGPHLTDTQYF
TRBV6-1	TRBJ2-4	few	NA	TGTGCCAGCAGACCATCAGGGAATACGAACATTCAGTACTTC	CASRPSGNTNIQYF
TRBV20-1	TRBJ2-3	NA	TRBD2	TGCAGTGTGTTGGGAGCGGGAGGGACAGATACGCAGTATTTT	CSVLGAGGTDTQYF
TRBV30	TRBJ2-7	NA	NA	TGTGCCTGGAGTGGGCCTTGGGGGCGCAGCTCCTACGAGCAGTACTTC	CAWSGPWGRSSYEQYF
TRBV18	TRBJ2-1	NA	NA	TGTGCCAGCTCACCGGGGGGGCTTTACAATGAGCAGTTCTTC	CASSPGGLYNEQFF
TRBV20-1	TRBJ2-2	few	TRBD2	TGCAGTGCTTTTAGCGGGAGAGACACCGGGGAGCTGTTTTTT	CSAFSGRDTGELFF
TRBV12-3/TRBV12-4	TRBJ2-1	few	NA	TGTGCCAGCAGTTGGGTTCGACTAGAAGGGGTGAGCAATGAGCAGTTCTTC	CASSWVRLEGVSNEQFF